The 20 T cell receptor beta chains below come from one sample, sequenced in a study of cytomegalovirus exposure and HLA in healthy donors. This table comes from immunoSEQ multiplex PCR, and its TCRdb copy is limited to in-frame clones, with some not included. The data contain about 60,000 clones, 90% of them singletons. Sequenced input: PBMCs. Every receptor here comes from a man aged 18 to 29 in good health and CMV-seronegative.

The chain recombines TRBV7-3 with TRBJ1-1; a possible D gene is TRBD1 (6 bases). V shed 2 bases and J shed 1 base, with 14 bases lying between them. Germline-derived CDR1 and CDR2 are SGHTA and FQGTGA. The CDR3 sequence is 16 residues long. The CDR3 coding sequence is TGTGCCAGCAGCTTAGCAGAGACAGGAACGAACACTGAAGCTTTCTTT. This sequence encodes CASSLAETGTNTEAFF.

This chain uses TRBV5-4 with TRBJ2-5; TRBD2 matches at 8 bases. CDR1 is SGHNT, CDR2 YYREEE, per germline (reference sequence). This CDR3 has 13 amino acids. J lost 5 bases, V lost 4 bases, and 4 bases had no gene match. The CDR3 is CASSAGGGETQYF. CDR3 sequence (DNA): TGTGCCAGCAGCGCCGGCGGGGGGGAGACCCAGTACTTC.

The CDR3, as DNA: TGTGCCAGCAGCTTAGGTCCCGGCACAGATACGCAGTATTTT. Translation: CASSLGPGTDTQYF. The rearrangement uses TRBV11-2 and TRBJ2-3; D call uncertain. Trimming removed 1 base from V and 1 base from J, with 6 bases in between. The V gene's germline CDR1 is SGHAT and CDR2 FQNNGV. The CDR3 has 14 amino acids.

This clone appeared a single time. The chain employs TRBV4-3 and TRBJ2-7; TRBD1 aligns across 8 bases. V lost 4 bases, J lost 2 bases, and 7 bases stayed unmatched. Looked up from germline, CDR1 is LGHNA and CDR2 is YSLEER. This CDR3 spans 15 amino acids. CDR3 region: CASSLGLQGAYEQYF. CDR3 nucleotide sequence: TGCGCCAGCAGCCTAGGATTACAGGGGGCCTACGAGCAGTACTTC.

The chain recombines TRBV4-1 with TRBJ1-1; possibly TRBD1 for D (6 bases). The V end lost 1 base, the J end lost 4 bases, and 10 bases lay between the germline ends. The CDR3 totals 14 residues. CDR1 and CDR2 from the germline V gene are MGHRA and YSYEKL. CDR3 DNA: TGCGCCAGCAGCCAAGTTGAGGGGGTCACTGAAGCTTTCTTT. Amino acids: CASSQVEGVTEAFF.

V usage is TRBV2 and J usage is TRBJ2-3, with D perhaps TRBD1 (7 bases). Trimming removed 5 bases at V and 2 bases at J, with 14 bases between. There are 15 residues in the CDR3. Germline CDR1 and CDR2: SNHLY and FYNNEI. CDR3 DNA: TGTGCCAGCAGTTCGACAGGGACTTCCACAGATACGCAGTATTTT. It encodes CASSSTGTSTDTQYF.

The chain links TRBV6-1 to TRBJ1-2, with D hard to call. Trimming removed 8 bases at V and 3 bases at J, with 16 bases between. The CDR3 consists of 14 residues. Germline V lookup: CDR1 MNHNS, CDR2 SASEGT. The CDR3 DNA is TGTGCCAGCTCACGAGACCTAGGAGACTATGGCTACACCTTC. It is translated as CASSRDLGDYGYTF.

The chain has TRBV6-1 and TRBJ1-4, with TRBD1 matching 9 bases. Unmatched junction bases numbered 8, after V lost 6 bases and J lost 6 bases. CDR3 size: 15 residues. The V gene's germline CDR1 is MNHNS and CDR2 SASEGT. This CDR3 is CASSIPGQGDEKLFF. CDR3 nucleotide sequence: TGTGCCAGCAGCATACCGGGACAGGGAGATGAAAAACTGTTTTTT.

V gene TRBV6-5 combines with J gene TRBJ2-5; D is undetermined. CDR3 size: 11 residues. Between the trimmed V and J ends, which lost 7 bases and 5 bases, there was a span of 8 bases. Per the germline V gene, CDR1 is MNHEY and CDR2 is SVGAGI. The CDR3 spells CASTSGETQYF. CDR3 coding DNA: TGTGCCAGCACCTCCGGGGAGACCCAGTACTTC.

The count of this clone is one. V usage is TRBV6-6 and J usage is TRBJ1-1; perhaps TRBD1 as D (6 bases). This CDR3 contains 13 residues. Trimming cost V 7 bases and J 3 bases, with 12 bases left between them. The germline V gene has CDR1 MNHNY and CDR2 SVGAGI (reference sequence). For the CDR3, the DNA is TGTGCCAGCACGGGGGGCGGAGACACTGAAGCTTTCTTT. Residues: CASTGGGDTEAFF.

This sequence joins TRBV11-3 and TRBJ2-7; D uncertain. From germline, CDR1 is SGHNT and CDR2 YENEEA. The CDR3 is 13 residues long. V dropped 5 bases and J dropped 6 bases, with 14 bases sitting between them. The DNA of the CDR3 is TGTGCCAGCAGCCCCCCACTGAACCCCGAGCAGTACTTC. Translated, it gives CASSPPLNPEQYF.

This clone was detected once. The chain is built from TRBV6-1 and TRBJ2-5; 8 bases match TRBD2. Losses at the gene ends were 7 bases for V and 5 bases for J; bases not matched to a gene: 6. Germline V gives CDR1 MNHNS, CDR2 SASEGT. The CDR3 extends over 13 amino acids. This chain's CDR3 is CASKVSGGETQYF. As DNA, the CDR3 is TGTGCCAGCAAAGTGTCGGGAGGGGAGACCCAGTACTTC.

V and J are TRBV27 and TRBJ2-7; TRBD2 matches at 10 bases. J gave up 8 bases and V 4 bases, and 11 bases lay outside the gene matches. From germline, CDR1 is MNHEY and CDR2 SMNVEV (reference sequence). The CDR3 extends over 15 amino acids. The CDR3 sequence: CASSSRTSGAGKQYF. CDR3 nucleotide sequence: TGTGCCAGCAGTTCAAGGACTAGCGGAGCCGGGAAGCAGTACTTC.

A remark on this clone: The junction and the germline gene differ at one end; a read error may be behind it. The rearrangement joins TRBV5-6 to TRBJ2-3, with D possibly being TRBD2 (5 bases). The CDR3 extends over 17 amino acids. Germline lookup yields CDR1 SGHDT and CDR2 YYEEEE. The CDR3 DNA reads as TGTGCCAGCAACTTGGTTCTGGGTAGCGACAGCACAGATACGCAGTATTTT. Translated: CASNLVLGSDSTDTQYF.

The V gene is TRBV20-1, the J gene TRBJ1-1; D is unresolved. The germline CDR1 and CDR2 sequences are DFQATT and SNEGSKA (reference sequence). The ends were cut back, 6 bases at V and 7 bases at J, with 12 bases in the middle. This CDR3 has 11 amino acids. CDR3: CSASRGFEAFF. CDR3 DNA: TGCAGTGCCAGTCGTGGTTTTGAAGCTTTCTTT.

The CDR3 reads CASSDSMGRLYTDTQYF. The CDR3 DNA is TGTGCCAGCAGTGACTCGATGGGGCGCCTTTACACAGATACGCAGTATTTT. V is TRBV6-4 and J is TRBJ2-3; possibly TRBD1 for D (5 bases). V was shortened by 0 bases and J by 2 bases, with 15 bases between the two germline ends. Germline V gene lookup returns CDR1 MRHNA and CDR2 SNTAGT. The CDR3 is 17 residues long.

The rearrangement links TRBV14 to TRBJ2-3, with TRBD2 matching over 8 bases. CDR3 size: 17 residues. CDR1 is SGHDN, CDR2 FVKESK, per germline. J lost 4 bases, V lost 0 bases, and 9 bases had no gene match. CDR3: CASSQEGPAGGPDTQYF. CDR3 DNA sequence: TGTGCCAGCAGCCAAGAGGGTCCCGCGGGAGGCCCAGATACGCAGTATTTT.

The chain joins TRBV4-1 to TRBJ2-1, with 15 bases matching TRBD2. CDR1 and CDR2 (germline): MGHRA, YSYEKL. The junction had 8 bases not matched to a gene; V was cut back by 4 bases and J by 13 bases. The length of the CDR3 is 15 residues. The CDR3 DNA sequence: TGCGCCAGCAGCCGAGGCCTGGGACTAGCGGGAGGCCAGTTCTTC. Its protein is CASSRGLGLAGGQFF.

V is TRBV18 and J is TRBJ1-1, with a possible D match to TRBD1 (6 bases). The V end was cut by 6 bases, the J end by 7 bases, with 21 bases between. The CDR3 contains 15 residues. Germline CDR1 and CDR2: KGHSH and LQKENI. The CDR3 region has the DNA TGTGCCAGCTCCCCGGAGACAGGCGGAGAGGGTGAAGCTTTCTTT. This sequence encodes CASSPETGGEGEAFF.

The chain couples TRBV6-4 to TRBJ2-7; TRBD2 is a possible D gene (6 bases). Germline V CDR1 and CDR2: MRHNA, SNTAGT. The CDR3 consists of 15 residues. V was clipped by 4 bases and J by 3 bases, with 16 bases between them. CDR3 loop: CASSVAVKGNYEQYF. DNA of the CDR3: TGTGCCAGCAGTGTAGCGGTCAAGGGGAACTACGAGCAGTACTTC.